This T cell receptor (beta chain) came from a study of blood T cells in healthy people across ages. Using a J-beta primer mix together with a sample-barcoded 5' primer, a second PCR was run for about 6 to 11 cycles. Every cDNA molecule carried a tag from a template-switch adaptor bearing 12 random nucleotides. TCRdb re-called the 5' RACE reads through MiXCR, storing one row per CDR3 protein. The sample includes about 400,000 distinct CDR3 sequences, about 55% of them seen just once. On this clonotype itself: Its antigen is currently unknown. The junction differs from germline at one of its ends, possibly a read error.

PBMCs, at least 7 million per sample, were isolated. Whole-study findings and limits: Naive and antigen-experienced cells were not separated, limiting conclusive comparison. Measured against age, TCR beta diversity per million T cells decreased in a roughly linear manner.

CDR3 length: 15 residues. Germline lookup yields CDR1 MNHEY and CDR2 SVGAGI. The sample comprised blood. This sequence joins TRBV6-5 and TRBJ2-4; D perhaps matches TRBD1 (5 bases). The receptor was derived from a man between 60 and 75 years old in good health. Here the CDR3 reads CASSLTPTAKNIRYF. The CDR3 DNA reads TGTGCCAGCAGTTTAACACCGACAGCCAAAAACATTCGGTACTTC.